Following are 10 T cell receptor beta chains from one sample sequenced in a study of cytomegalovirus exposure and HLA in healthy donors. Primers for the PCR totalled 60 Vbeta and 13 Jbeta. The data were produced by immunoSEQ multiplex PCR, yet TCRdb's version contains in-frame clones alone and is incomplete. There are about 160,000 clones in the sample; approximately 80% occur only once, and 1.5% to 2.5% lies in the top ten. Sequencing was performed on PBMCs. The source of these receptors is a man aged 18 to 29 in good health and CMV-seronegative.

The rearrangement joins TRBV2 to TRBJ1-1; 8 nucleotides align to TRBD1. The CDR3 contains 15 residues. V lost 8 bases and J lost 10; bases outside the gene matches: 18. Germline V gene lookup returns CDR1 SNHLY and CDR2 FYNNEI. The CDR3 reads CASHPGGPRPFGAFF. The CDR3 DNA follows: TGTGCCAGCCACCCAGGGGGCCCCCGGCCGTTTGGAGCTTTCTTT.

This chain joins TRBV6-5 and TRBJ2-7, with D possibly being TRBD2 (6 bases). Germline CDR1 MNHEY, CDR2 SVGAGI. V was clipped by 5 bases and J by 6 bases, with 17 bases between them. The CDR3 is 14 residues long. The CDR3 loop reads CASSHRRAGGEQYF. CDR3 in DNA: TGTGCCAGCAGTCACCGGAGAGCGGGCGGCGAGCAGTACTTC.

The chain couples TRBV7-9 to TRBJ2-5; the match to TRBD2 covers 7 bases. With 6 bases clipped from V and 0 bases from J, the junction kept 7 bases outside the gene matches. CDR1 is SEHNR, CDR2 FQNEAQ, per germline (reference sequence). The CDR3 loop spans 15 amino acids. DNA of the CDR3: TGTGCCAGCAGTCCCGCGGGAGCGGACCAAGAGACCCAGTACTTC. This encodes CASSPAGADQETQYF.

This clone was counted once. The J gene is TRBJ2-5, the V gene TRBV15; D possibly corresponds to TRBD1 (6 bases). Looked up from germline, CDR1 is LNHNV and CDR2 is YYDKDF (reference sequence). CDR3 length: 13 residues. The ends were cut back, 4 bases at V and 5 bases at J, with 11 bases in the middle. CDR3 amino acids: CATSTRTAETQYF. DNA for the CDR3: TGTGCCACCAGCACCCGGACAGCGGAGACCCAGTACTTC.

As concerns this clone: Other DNA sequences in the sample encode the same CDR3. The V and J genes are TRBV5-4 and TRBJ2-1, with D uncertain. The CDR3 contains 12 residues. Trimming left V 0 bases short and J 8 bases short, with 6 bases between. Germline CDR1 SGHNT, CDR2 YYREEE (reference sequence). The CDR3 sequence is CASSLGSYEQFF. In DNA, the CDR3 is TGTGCCAGCAGCTTGGGCAGTTATGAGCAGTTCTTC. The full variable domain, in which reference TRBV5-4 and TRBJ2-1 provide the parts outside the CDR3, is ETGVTQSPTHLIKTRGQQVTLRCSSQSGHNTVSWYQQALGQGPQFIFQYYREEENGRGNFPPRFSGLQFPNYSSELNVNALELDDSALYLCASSLGSYEQFFGPGTRLTVL.

This rearrangement joins TRBV19 to TRBJ2-2; a weak D match, TRBD2 (6 bases). Germline-derived CDR1 and CDR2 are LNHDA and SQIVND (reference sequence). CDR3 size: 14 residues. Trimming took 0 bases from V and 8 from J, leaving 10 bases between them. The DNA of the CDR3 is TGTGCCAGTAGTATAGATCAGGACTATGGGGAGCTGTTTTTT. This gives the protein CASSIDQDYGELFF.

V usage is TRBV4-1 and J usage is TRBJ1-1; weak D call: TRBD1 (6 bases). From germline, CDR1 is MGHRA and CDR2 YSYEKL. This CDR3 has 15 amino acids. The germline V and J ends were trimmed by 0 bases and 4 bases, with 12 bases remaining between them. The CDR3 reads CASSQDVRGGTEAFF. The CDR3 nucleotides are TGCGCCAGCAGCCAAGATGTAAGGGGGGGCACTGAAGCTTTCTTT.

The CDR3 DNA reads as TGCGCCAGCAGCGGGGGGGTTTCCACCTGGACCGGGGAGCTGTTTTTT. This translates into CASSGGVSTWTGELFF. The V gene is TRBV5-1, the J gene TRBJ2-2, with 7 bases lining up with TRBD2. The V gene's germline CDR1 is SGHRS and CDR2 YFSETQ. The J segment lost 5 bases and the V segment lost 4 bases, leaving 11 bases of the junction unmatched. This CDR3 contains 16 residues.

A single count supports this clone. The chain has TRBV28 and TRBJ1-3; TRBD1 aligns across 7 bases. CDR3 length: 17 amino acids. Trimming took 6 bases from V and 0 from J; bases not matched to a gene: 11. Germline CDR1 and CDR2: MDHEN and SYDVKM. DNA for the CDR3: TGTGCCAGCAGCCTATGGGACAGTCCACTCTCTGGAAACACCATATATTTT. This translates into CASSLWDSPLSGNTIYF.

The chain recombines TRBV2 with TRBJ2-3; 8 nucleotides align to TRBD1. The CDR3 consists of 13 residues. Germline V gene data show CDR1 as SNHLY and CDR2 as FYNNEI. V shed 7 bases, J shed 2 bases, and the junction held 2 bases outside the gene matches. CDR3 protein: CASMGQATDTQYF. The CDR3 coding sequence is TGTGCCAGCATGGGACAGGCCACAGATACGCAGTATTTT.